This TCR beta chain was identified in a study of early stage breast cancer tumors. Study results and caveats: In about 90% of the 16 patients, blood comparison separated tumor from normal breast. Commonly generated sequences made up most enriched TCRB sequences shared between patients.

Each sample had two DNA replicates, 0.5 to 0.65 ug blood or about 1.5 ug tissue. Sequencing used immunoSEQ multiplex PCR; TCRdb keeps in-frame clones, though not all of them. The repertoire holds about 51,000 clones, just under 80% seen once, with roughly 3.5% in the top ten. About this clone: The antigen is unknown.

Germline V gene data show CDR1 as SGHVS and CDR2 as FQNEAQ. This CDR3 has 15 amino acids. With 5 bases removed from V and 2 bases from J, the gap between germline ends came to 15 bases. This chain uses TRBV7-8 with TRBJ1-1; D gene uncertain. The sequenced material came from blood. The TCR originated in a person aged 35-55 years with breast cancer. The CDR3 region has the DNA TGTGCCAGCAGCGGTAGAGCACTTTTTAACACTGAAGCTTTCTTT. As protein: CASSGRALFNTEAFF.